The following is a T cell receptor (beta chain) sequence with its context. The data derive from a study of OX40 agonist ivuxolimab in advanced cancers. Assay used: immunoSEQ multiplex PCR; TCRdb lists only in-frame clones, some missing. The repertoire holds tens of thousands of clones, more than 70% seen once, with 20% to 25% in the top ten. Germline V gives CDR1 GTSNPN, CDR2 SVGIG (reference sequence). With V trimmed by 5 bases and J by 6 bases, 0 bases remained unmatched. The CDR3 runs to 12 residues. The sequence derives from an adult with an advanced solid tumor such as melanoma, head and neck, liver or kidney cancer. The chain joins TRBV30 to TRBJ2-7, with 14 bases matching TRBD2. The sequencing here drew on CD4+ or CD8+ T cells sorted from blood, taken in a trial of the OX40 agonist ivuxolimab. CDR3 nucleotides: TGTGCCTGGGGGACTAGCGGGAGCGAGCAGTACTTC. Translated: CAWGTSGSEQYF. The variable domain in full, with the rest retrieved from reference TRBV30 and TRBJ2-7, is SQTIHQWPATLVQPVGSPLSLECTVEGTSNPNLYWYRQAAGRGLQLLFYSVGIGQISSEVPQNLSASRPQDRQFILSSKKLLLSDSGFYLCAWGTSGSEQYFGPGTRLTVT.